This TCR beta chain derives from a study of early T cells in non-severe SARS-CoV-2 infection. Individual cDNA molecules were tagged with unique molecular identifiers, the study reported. In TCRdb, the 5' RACE reads were re-called with MiXCR into one record per CDR3 protein. The sample comprises about 36,000 distinct CDR3 sequences, 8% to 10% of which are singletons, and 10% to 15% rests with the top ten. This clonotype has a handful of counts. CDR1 and CDR2 from the germline V gene are SQVTM and ANQGSEA. CDR3 size: 12 residues. Trimming removed 6 bases at V and 6 bases at J, with 12 bases between. The V and J genes are TRBV29-1 and TRBJ2-1; D may be TRBD2 (6 bases). This sequence was found in an adult who was a healthcare worker with PCR-confirmed SARS-CoV-2 infection or an uninfected control (not recorded which). The sample taken for sequencing was whole blood. CDR3 nucleotides: TGCAGCGTAGGGACTGTGGGCAATGAGCAGTTCTTC. Translation gives CSVGTVGNEQFF.